Below are 8 T cell receptor beta chains sequenced from a single sample in a study of blood T cell repertoires in COVID-19 (dated by TCRdb to 2019 to 2021). Libraries came from the immunoSEQ multiplex PCR assay. This is the immuneACCESS table as TCRdb keeps it, with only in-frame sequences that have V and J called. A part of the clones is gone; compared with another copy, unresolved V genes explain less than half, and the rest is unexplained. The sample records some 150,000 clones, more than 70% of which are singletons. The ten most abundant clones make up around 8.2% of the sample. Sequencing was performed on peripheral blood. The receptors originated from a woman aged 60 to 75 with acute or convalescent COVID-19.

On this clone itself: One end of the junction fails to match germline, which may point to a read error. The J gene is TRBJ1-2, the V gene TRBV7-7; 7 bases agree with TRBD1. CDR1 is SSHAT and CDR2 is FNYEAQ in the germline V gene (reference sequence). The CDR3 spans 17 residues. Written as DNA, the CDR3 is TGTGCTAGCAGCTCACTACTACCTACGACAGGGAGATATGGCTACACCTTC. Translation: CASSSLLPTTGRYGYTF.

This clone was seen more than once but under ten times. V gene TRBV10-3 combines with J gene TRBJ1-2, with 7 bases aligning to TRBD1. Germline assignment: CDR1 ENHRY and CDR2 SYGVKD. The CDR3 sequence is 13 residues long. V shed 4 bases and J 4 bases; nucleotides not matched to a gene: 3. The CDR3 protein is CAISGDSPYGYTF. The CDR3 nucleotides are TGTGCCATCAGTGGGGACAGCCCCTATGGCTACACCTTC.

The V and J genes are TRBV27 and TRBJ1-2; D not certain. The length of the CDR3 is 15 residues. Between the trimmed V and J ends, which lost 4 bases and 4 bases, there was a span of 16 bases. In germline, CDR1 is MNHEY, CDR2 SMNVEV (reference sequence). The CDR3 DNA reads as TGTGCCAGCAGTTCCGACATCGGGATCCGCTATGGCTACACCTTC. Its translation: CASSSDIGIRYGYTF.

This clone was counted once. The chain has TRBV11-2 and TRBJ2-7; TRBD2 might be the D (6 bases). Trimming removed 2 bases at V and 2 bases at J, with 10 bases between. The CDR3 runs to 14 residues. CDR1 is SGHAT and CDR2 is FQNNGV in the germline V gene. CDR3 sequence (DNA): TGTGCCAGCAGCTTAATCGCGGGGCCCTACGAGCAGTACTTC. Its translation: CASSLIAGPYEQYF.

J is TRBJ1-2 and V is TRBV27; TRBD1 matches at 10 bases. This CDR3 contains 16 residues. V was pared by 8 bases and J by 4 bases, with 13 bases of the junction left unmatched. Germline V gives CDR1 MNHEY, CDR2 SMNVEV (reference sequence). This CDR3 reads CASAGTGQGLFYGYTF. The CDR3, as DNA: TGTGCCAGCGCTGGGACGGGACAGGGGTTATTCTATGGCTACACCTTC.

The V call is TRBV6-5, the J call TRBJ1-1, with 9 bases matching TRBD1. Germline V CDR1 and CDR2: MNHEY, SVGAGI. CDR3 length: 14 amino acids. The V and J ends lost 6 bases and 6 bases, in that order; junction bases with no gene match: 8. CDR3 DNA: TGTGCCAGCAGGCGGGTGGGGGACAGGGCTGAAGCTTTCTTT. This gives the protein CASRRVGDRAEAFF.

This clone was observed a few times. This chain uses TRBV2 with TRBJ2-3; 11 nucleotides align to TRBD2. The junction had 8 bases not matched to a gene; V was cut back by 4 bases and J by 8 bases. This CDR3 region has 15 residues. CDR1 is SNHLY and CDR2 is FYNNEI in the germline V gene. CDR3 loop: CASSANLAGGGTQYF. The CDR3 DNA sequence: TGTGCCAGCAGTGCAAATCTAGCGGGGGGCGGTACGCAGTATTTT.

This clone was recorded once. The gene calls are TRBV21-1 and TRBJ1-4; the table's TRBD1 call for D was not verified on the DNA. TRBV21-1 is a pseudogene. This CDR3 has 14 residues. The CDR3 DNA reads TGTGCCAGCAGCAGCACAGGGCAGGGTGAAAAACTGTTTTTT. Its protein is CASSSTGQGEKLFF.